The entry below gives a single T cell receptor (beta chain) sequence along with its context. Its antigen is still unknown. Unmatched junction bases numbered 0, after V lost 1 base and J lost 3 bases. The CDR3 contains 16 residues. The germline gives CDR1 MNHNS, CDR2 SASEGT. Peptide-pool stimulation followed by sequencing identified expanded antigen-specific CD4+ clonotypes in the ViraFEST assay. Isolation of CD4+ T cells took place after about ten days of culture. Two doses of either BNT162b2 or mRNA-1273 were given to each participant. Vaccinees lacked prior SARS-CoV-2 infection and tested negative for nucleocapsid antibodies. A half-medium replacement with IL-2 medium was carried out on days 3 and 7. These data come from a study of vaccination effects on CD4 cells after COVID-19. Study overall: Post-vaccine draws lagged the second dose by a median of 72 days.

Study-wide results and limits: Healthy vaccinees' vaccine-induced clones included only 1 of 255 cross-reacting with common cold coronaviruses.

Sequenced by immunoSEQ multiplex PCR; TCRdb stores in-frame clones only, minus some. This table has about 22,000 clones, around four fifths appearing once. Sequences were derived from CD4+ T cells from PBMCs cultured with HCoV-NL63 spike peptides, sampled after COVID-19 vaccination. This receptor was obtained from a human donor who received a COVID-19 vaccine. V is TRBV6-1 and J is TRBJ2-1; 13 positions agree with TRBD2. DNA for the CDR3: TGTGCCAGCAGTGAAGGACTAGCGGGAGGCTACAATGAGCAGTTCTTC. Translated, it gives CASSEGLAGGYNEQFF.